This T cell receptor beta chain was recovered during a study of T cell repertoires in cytomegalovirus infection. CDR1 and CDR2 (germline): MNHEY, SMNVEV (reference sequence). CDR3 length: 16 residues. Unmatched junction bases numbered 9, after V lost 5 bases and J lost 5 bases. TCRdb re-called the reads with MiXCR, one entry per CDR3 protein. The top ten hold approximately 13% of the sample, which has around 360,000 distinct CDR3 sequences, about 35% seen once. This clonotype appeared a few times. The antigen is unknown. The sequences come from cultured PBMCs, collected from culture after CMV antigen stimulation. This clonotype originated in a human donor in good health (CMV status not recorded). Some clones in this sample may be carry-over from other donors' samples. The V and J genes are TRBV27 and TRBJ2-1, with 10 nucleotides matching TRBD2. In DNA, the CDR3 is TGTGCCAGCAGTCACGGACTAGCGGCTAGTGACAATGAGCAGTTCTTC. Protein product: CASSHGLAASDNEQFF.